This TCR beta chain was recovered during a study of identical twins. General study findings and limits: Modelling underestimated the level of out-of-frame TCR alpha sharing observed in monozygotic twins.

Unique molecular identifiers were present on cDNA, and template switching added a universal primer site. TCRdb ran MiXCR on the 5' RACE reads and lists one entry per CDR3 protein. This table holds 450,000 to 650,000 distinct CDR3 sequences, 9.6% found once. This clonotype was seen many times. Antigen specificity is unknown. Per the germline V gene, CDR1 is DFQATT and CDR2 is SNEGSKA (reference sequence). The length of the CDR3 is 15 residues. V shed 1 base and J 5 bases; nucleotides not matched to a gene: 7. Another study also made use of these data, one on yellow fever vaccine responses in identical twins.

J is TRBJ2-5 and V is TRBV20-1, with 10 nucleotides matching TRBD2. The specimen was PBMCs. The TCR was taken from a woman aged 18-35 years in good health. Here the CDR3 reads CSARALAGASETQYF. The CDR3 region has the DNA TGCAGTGCTAGAGCTCTAGCGGGAGCGAGCGAGACCCAGTACTTC.